The T cell receptor (beta chain) described here comes from a study of metastatic and nonmetastatic thyroid tumors. Looking at the study overall: Repertoires from blood and tumor or nodule tissue of malignant and benign thyroid patients were compared.

Per the original data handling: Across clinicopathological groups, CDR3 differences served as the basis for building a distant-metastasis classifier for papillary thyroid cancer. With MiXCR, TCRdb called clones anew from the PCR reads. These V and J calls originate from TCRdb's pipeline instead of the authors' own analysis. The sample includes approximately 17,000 clones, about 25% seen only once; the top ten take roughly 15%. All patients were treatment-naive before thyroid surgery. The sample holds a few counts of this clone. No antigen is known for it. The germline gives CDR1 LGHNA, CDR2 YSLEER. This CDR3 has 14 residues. Trimming removed 3 bases from V and 3 bases from J; junction bases left unmatched: 2. Whole-study findings and limits: The reported finding was significantly higher TCR beta diversity in malignant thyroid tumors relative to benign nodules, in blood and tumor.

Sample: adjacent normal tissue. This chain joins TRBV4-3 and TRBJ2-3, with 8 bases identical to TRBD1. The sequence was collected from a female donor with papillary thyroid cancer or a benign thyroid nodule (not recorded which). Some clones in this sample may be carry-over from other donors' samples. This CDR3 reads CASSHGTGTDTQYF. For the CDR3, the DNA is TGCGCCAGCAGCCATGGGACAGGAACAGATACGCAGTATTTT.